Following are 31 T cell receptor beta chains from one sample sequenced in a study of T cell repertoires in cytomegalovirus infection. TCRdb called the reads again in MiXCR, with one record for every CDR3 protein. In the table there are roughly 190,000 distinct CDR3 sequences, 9.5% of which are singletons. The sample taken for sequencing was PBMCs. The receptors were gathered from a human donor in good health (CMV status not recorded). Some clones in this sample may be carry-over from other donors' samples.

This clonotype was counted at least ten times. The CDR3 DNA reads TGTGCCAGCAGCTCCGCTAGCGGGGGTTTCAGCTCCTACGAGCAGTACTTC. Amino acid sequence: CASSSASGGFSSYEQYF. The rearrangement links TRBV7-8 to TRBJ2-7; 10 bases agree with TRBD2. The CDR3 is 17 amino acids. CDR1 is SGHVS and CDR2 is FQNEAQ in the germline V gene. V shed 4 bases and J 0 bases; nucleotides not matched to a gene: 9.

The chain combines TRBV2 with TRBJ2-1, with no clear D. The CDR3 runs to 11 residues. In germline, CDR1 is SNHLY, CDR2 FYNNEI. With 3 bases removed from V and 9 bases from J, the gap between germline ends came to 6 bases. The CDR3 region is CASSEKAEQFF. CDR3 bases: TGTGCCAGCAGTGAGAAGGCTGAGCAGTTCTTC.

Comments on this clonotype: The junction shows a germline mismatch at one end, possibly a read error. This chain uses TRBV7-9 with TRBJ2-5; weak D call: TRBD2 (6 bases). CDR3 length equals 12 residues. Germline V lookup: CDR1 SEHNR, CDR2 FQNEAQ (reference sequence). CDR3 in amino acids: CVSSLGGETQYF. In nucleotides, the CDR3 is TGTGTCAGCAGCTTGGGGGGAGAGACCCAGTACTTC.

V and J are TRBV11-2 and TRBJ2-1; perhaps TRBD2 as D (6 bases). Trimming cost V 4 bases and J 10 bases, with 23 bases left between them. The CDR3 covers 16 residues. CDR1 and CDR2 (germline): SGHAT, FQNNGV. CDR3 sequence (DNA): TGTGCCAGCAGCTCGGGGAAAACCGGGAGCGGACGCGAGCAGTTCTTC. Amino acids: CASSSGKTGSGREQFF.

This clonotype has ten or more counts. The J gene is TRBJ2-1, the V gene TRBV2; the D is unclear. The CDR3 is made up of 10 amino acids. Deletions cut 4 bases from V and 10 bases from J, with 5 bases between. Germline V gene sequence: CDR1 SNHLY, CDR2 FYNNEI. DNA of the CDR3: TGTGCCAGCAGTGGGGGAGAGCAGTTCTTC. Translation: CASSGGEQFF.

The genes are TRBV7-9 and TRBJ2-5; D gene ambiguous. This CDR3 region has 13 residues. V was shortened by 4 bases and J by 5 bases, with 11 bases between the two germline ends. From germline, CDR1 is SEHNR and CDR2 FQNEAQ (reference sequence). CDR3 in DNA: TGTGCCAGCAGCTGGGTGGGCGAGGAGACCCAGTACTTC. It codes for CASSWVGEETQYF.

In its sample, this clonotype was seen a few times. V is TRBV7-9 and J is TRBJ2-1, with D uncertain. CDR1 and CDR2 from the germline V gene are SEHNR and FQNEAQ (reference sequence). The CDR3 extends over 16 amino acids. V lost 2 bases and J 3 bases, leaving 14 bases between the germline ends. As DNA, the CDR3 is TGTGCCAGCAGCTTACCCCCAATTCCGGGCTACAATGAGCAGTTCTTC. This translates into CASSLPPIPGYNEQFF.

This clonotype appeared many times. The V and J genes are TRBV7-8 and TRBJ2-1; no clear D. Germline V gene data show CDR1 as SGHVS and CDR2 as FQNEAQ. The CDR3 runs to 11 residues. The CDR3 loop reads CAVESYNEQFF. CDR3 DNA sequence: TGTGCAGTCGAAAGTTACAATGAGCAGTTCTTC.

This clonotype was counted only a few times. The rearrangement uses TRBV20-1 and TRBJ2-3; 7 positions agree with TRBD2. Germline loops: CDR1 DFQATT, CDR2 SNEGSKA (reference sequence). The CDR3 has 15 residues. V lost 0 bases, J lost 4 bases, and 7 bases stayed unmatched. This chain's CDR3 is CSARDSSGAADTQYF. CDR3 in DNA: TGCAGTGCTAGAGATTCCAGCGGGGCGGCAGATACGCAGTATTTT.

Details on this clonotype: This may arise from a read error, as a much more abundant clone is one base away. The rearrangement joins TRBV7-9 to TRBJ1-5, with 9 bases identical to TRBD1. Germline trimming cut 3 bases from V and 5 bases from J; bases unmatched to any gene: 2. CDR3 length: 14 residues. From germline, CDR1 is SEHNR and CDR2 FQNEAQ (reference sequence). CDR3 nucleotides: TGTGCCAGCAGCTTGGGACAGGGCTATCAGCCCCAGCATTTT. This encodes CASSLGQGYQPQHF. The full variable domain, in which reference TRBV7-9 and TRBJ1-5 provide the parts outside the CDR3, is DTGVSQNPRHKITKRGQNVTFRCDPISEHNRLYWYRQTLGQGPEFLTYFQNEAQLEKSRLLSDRFSAERPKGSFSTLEIQRTEQGDSAMYLCASSLGQGYQPQHFGDGTRLSIL.

This clonotype was detected many times. The DNA for the CDR3 is TGTGCCAGCAGCTTAGCGCCCGAGGGTAACACTGAAGCTTTCTTT. As protein: CASSLAPEGNTEAFF. This chain connects TRBV7-6 to TRBJ1-1; no firm D call. The ends were cut back, 0 bases at V and 2 bases at J, with 10 bases in the middle. This CDR3 comprises 15 residues. Germline CDR1 reads SGHVS; CDR2 reads FNYEAQ.

Ten or more counts support this clonotype. V is TRBV7-3 and J is TRBJ2-1, with TRBD1 identical over 8 bases. Germline-derived CDR1 and CDR2 are SGHTA and FQGTGA. The junction had 12 bases not matched to a gene; V was cut back by 6 bases and J by 8 bases. The CDR3 has 15 amino acids. The CDR3, as DNA: TGTGCCAGCAGGAAGAATGGACAGGGAGGCGATGAGCAGTTCTTC. Its protein product is CASRKNGQGGDEQFF.

At least ten counts were recorded for this clonotype. This chain uses TRBV7-2 with TRBJ2-5; 7 positions agree with TRBD2. From germline, CDR1 is SGHTA and CDR2 FQGNSA. V lost 3 bases, J lost 5 bases, and 6 bases stayed unmatched. The CDR3 has 14 residues. The CDR3 region is CASSFGLAVETQYF. The CDR3 nucleotides read TGTGCCAGCAGCTTTGGCCTAGCGGTGGAGACCCAGTACTTC. Complete variable domain (other parts from reference TRBV7-2 and TRBJ2-5): GAGVSQSPSNKVTEKGKDVELRCDPISGHTALYWYRQSLGQGLEFLIYFQGNSAPDKSGLPSDRFSAERTGGSVSTLTIQRTQQEDSAVYLCASSFGLAVETQYFGPGTRLLVL.

The table lists this clonotype with many counts. The chain employs TRBV19 and TRBJ2-7, with D possibly matching TRBD2 (7 bases). Germline CDR1 LNHDA, CDR2 SQIVND (reference sequence). This CDR3 has 15 residues. V lost 1 base to trimming and J lost 3 bases, with 13 bases between them. The CDR3 DNA reads TGTGCCAGTAGTATAGTTGCAGGGGACTACTACGAGCAGTACTTC. This encodes CASSIVAGDYYEQYF.

This clonotype was picked up a small number of times. The chain recombines TRBV19 with TRBJ2-2; 7 bases agree with TRBD1. The ends lost 4 bases at V and 4 bases at J; junction bases unmatched: 12. Per germline, CDR1 LNHDA and CDR2 SQIVND (reference sequence). This CDR3 is 17 amino acids long. The CDR3 nucleotides are TGTGCCAGTAGTAAACCAACCATCGACAGGGCCACCGGGGAGCTGTTTTTT. Protein product: CASSKPTIDRATGELFF.

The rearrangement uses TRBV2 and TRBJ2-5; no definite D call. The CDR3 is 15 amino acids. The germline V gene encodes CDR1 SNHLY and CDR2 FYNNEI. Trimming left V 1 base short and J 4 bases short, with 13 bases between. The CDR3 here is CASSEEAVGRETQYF. The CDR3 nucleotides read TGTGCCAGCAGTGAAGAGGCGGTAGGAAGAGAGACCCAGTACTTC.

Notes on this clonotype: A far larger clone is one nucleotide away, so this likely arose from a read error. This sequence joins TRBV7-6 and TRBJ1-1; D remains unclear. CDR1 SGHVS and CDR2 FNYEAQ come from the germline V gene. V lost 2 bases to trimming and J lost 1 base, with 5 bases between them. The length of the CDR3 is 13 residues. CDR3 in DNA: TGTGCCAGCAGCTTAAATGGGAACACTGAAGCTTTCTTT. As protein: CASSLNGNTEAFF. The full variable domain, with the rest looked up from reference TRBV7-6 and TRBJ1-1, is GAGVSQSPRYKVTKRGQDVALRCDPISGHVSLYWYRQALGQGPEFLTYFNYEAQQDKSGLPNDRFSAERPEGSISTLTIQRTEQRDSAMYRCASSLNGNTEAFFGQGTRLTVV.

The chain combines TRBV5-6 with TRBJ1-2; no definite D call. Trimming cost V 7 bases and J 2 bases, with 6 bases left between them. The germline gives CDR1 SGHDT, CDR2 YYEEEE. CDR3 size: 11 residues. The CDR3 region is CASHANYGYTF. CDR3 in DNA: TGTGCCAGCCACGCCAACTATGGCTACACCTTC.

This clonotype has ten or more counts. The rearrangement joins TRBV7-8 to TRBJ2-7; 10 bases map to TRBD2. Germline V gene data show CDR1 as SGHVS and CDR2 as FQNEAQ. V lost 2 bases to trimming and J lost 7 bases; unmatched junction nucleotides: 5. The CDR3 runs 14 residues. The CDR3 spells CASSLLAGVNEQYF. The CDR3, as DNA: TGTGCCAGCAGCTTACTAGCGGGGGTTAATGAGCAGTACTTC.

This clonotype occurred many times. The chain uses TRBV7-2 and TRBJ2-5, with D possibly TRBD2 on 5 matching bases. The CDR3 length is 14 residues. The V end was cut by 5 bases, the J end by 5 bases, with 15 bases between. CDR1 and CDR2 (germline): SGHTA, FQGNSA. The CDR3 coding sequence is TGTGCCAGCAGCCCCGTTACCGGGATGGAGACCCAGTACTTC. Protein sequence: CASSPVTGMETQYF.

This clonotype was observed a handful of times. The chain combines TRBV5-4 with TRBJ1-2; 9 positions match TRBD1. V was clipped by 4 bases and J by 1 base; unmatched bases: 8. This CDR3 is 16 amino acids long. Germline CDR1 SGHNT, CDR2 YYREEE (reference sequence). The CDR3 sequence is CASSPGQGPHNYGYTF. The CDR3 nucleotides are TGTGCCAGCAGCCCGGGACAGGGTCCTCATAACTATGGCTACACCTTC.

In its sample, this clonotype was seen many times. The chain recombines TRBV7-2 with TRBJ2-3; the D is unclear. Germline V lookup: CDR1 SGHTA, CDR2 FQGNSA. Trimming cost V 5 bases and J 7 bases, with 10 bases left between them. This CDR3 is 12 amino acids long. The CDR3 loop is CASSQTDYTQYF. The CDR3 nucleotides read TGTGCCAGCAGCCAGACGGATTATACGCAGTATTTT. Combining the CDR3 with reference TRBV7-2 and TRBJ2-3 gives the whole variable domain GAGVSQSPSNKVTEKGKDVELRCDPISGHTALYWYRQSLGQGLEFLIYFQGNSAPDKSGLPSDRFSAERTGGSVSTLTIQRTQQEDSAVYLCASSQTDYTQYFGPGTRLTVL.

This clonotype has at least ten counts. The chain links TRBV7-2 to TRBJ1-6, with D maybe TRBD1 (5 bases). V lost 3 bases to trimming and J lost 6 bases, with 9 bases between them. The CDR3 loop spans 14 amino acids. Germline V gives CDR1 SGHTA, CDR2 FQGNSA. The CDR3 DNA reads TGTGCCAGCAGCTTCGGGACCTCTAATTCACCCCTCCACTTT. Its translation: CASSFGTSNSPLHF. The full variable domain, completed using reference TRBV7-2 and TRBJ1-6, is GAGVSQSPSNKVTEKGKDVELRCDPISGHTALYWYRQSLGQGLEFLIYFQGNSAPDKSGLPSDRFSAERTGGSVSTLTIQRTQQEDSAVYLCASSFGTSNSPLHFGNGTRLTVT.

This clonotype was found many times. The V and J genes are TRBV7-2 and TRBJ2-2; 9 bases align to TRBD2. The germline CDR1 and CDR2 sequences are SGHTA and FQGNSA. The CDR3 is 15 amino acids. V was clipped by 4 bases and J by 7 bases; unmatched bases: 7. The CDR3, as DNA: TGTGCCAGCAGCTATAGCGGGGGATATGACGGGGAGCTGTTTTTT. Its translation: CASSYSGGYDGELFF.

In this sample, this clonotype turned up many times. The V gene is TRBV6-5, the J gene TRBJ1-1, with D tentatively TRBD1 (6 bases). Trimming cost V 6 bases and J 4 bases, with 12 bases left between them. This CDR3 is 13 amino acids long. Germline CDR1 and CDR2: MNHEY and SVGAGI. The CDR3 is CASRQGSSTEAFF. CDR3 nucleotides: TGTGCCAGCAGACAGGGTTCAAGCACTGAAGCTTTCTTT.

This clonotype was counted many times. The CDR3 coding sequence is TGTGCCAGCAGTTTATGGGGACAGGGTTTAGAAGAGACCCAGTACTTC. It is translated as CASSLWGQGLEETQYF. The V and J genes are TRBV28 and TRBJ2-5; 9 bases line up with TRBD1. Germline V gives CDR1 MDHEN, CDR2 SYDVKM. V was clipped by 0 bases and J by 3 bases; unmatched bases: 5. The CDR3 totals 16 residues.

This clonotype has just a few counts. The chain employs TRBV29-1 and TRBJ2-3, with D possibly TRBD2 on 7 matching bases. V dropped 6 bases and J dropped 4 bases, with 20 bases sitting between them. In germline, CDR1 is SQVTM, CDR2 ANQGSEA. The CDR3 contains 15 residues. CDR3 amino acids: CSVKLRGGSPDTQYF. The DNA of the CDR3 is TGCAGCGTCAAACTCAGGGGAGGGTCCCCAGATACGCAGTATTTT.

This clonotype has just a few counts. The CDR3, as DNA: TGTGCCACCAGTGCCCGGCGGGCGACTAGCGGACAAGAGACCCAGTACTTC. This translates into CATSARRATSGQETQYF. The chain is built from TRBV24-1 and TRBJ2-5; 9 bases line up with TRBD2. Trimming cost V 5 bases and J 2 bases; bases outside gene matches: 11. Germline CDR1 and CDR2: KGHDR and SFDVKD. The CDR3 runs to 17 residues.

The chain combines TRBV5-8 with TRBJ1-5, with 7 bases lining up with TRBD1. Germline V gives CDR1 SGHTS, CDR2 YDEGEE. Trimming removed 2 bases from V and 1 base from J; junction bases left unmatched: 3. This CDR3 contains 15 residues. The CDR3 DNA sequence: TGTGCCAGCAGCTTCAGGGGGTTGAGCAATCAGCCCCAGCATTTT. Translating gives CASSFRGLSNQPQHF.

This clonotype has a count of ten or more. The chain has TRBV7-2 and TRBJ1-4; no firm D call. V was shortened by 5 bases and J by 0 bases, with 10 bases between the two germline ends. CDR3 length: 15 amino acids. The germline gives CDR1 SGHTA, CDR2 FQGNSA. The CDR3: CASSTSGATNEKLFF. The CDR3 DNA sequence: TGTGCCAGCAGCACATCAGGTGCAACTAATGAAAAACTGTTTTTT.

V usage is TRBV25-1 and J usage is TRBJ2-1; 8 bases align to TRBD1. Germline CDR1 is MGHDK and CDR2 is SYGVNS. This CDR3 region has 18 residues. V shed 3 bases, J shed 5 bases, and the junction held 15 bases outside the gene matches. In nucleotides, the CDR3 is TGTGCCAGCAGTGAGTCCAGGACAGGGTGGAGTGGACACAATGAGCAGTTCTTC. Protein: CASSESRTGWSGHNEQFF.